This T cell receptor (beta chain) was profiled in a study of blood T cell repertoires in COVID-19. Generated by immunoSEQ multiplex PCR, the TCRdb table keeps only in-frame clones and is missing some. The table lists approximately 88,000 clones, more than 65% of them singletons. This TCR was sampled from a woman aged 80 or older with active or convalescent COVID-19. Source material: peripheral blood.

The CDR3 here is CASSFTGGGTDTQYF. The DNA of the CDR3 is TGTGCCAGCTCATTCACGGGGGGCGGCACAGATACGCAGTATTTT. The gene calls are TRBV18 and TRBJ2-3; the D gene is possibly TRBD2 (7 bases). The CDR3 spans 15 residues. Trimming removed 5 bases from V and 1 base from J, with 13 bases in between. CDR1 is KGHSH and CDR2 is LQKENI in the germline V gene.